This T cell receptor beta chain was identified in a study of CD4 and CD8 cells across lung adenocarcinoma regions. TCRdb called the PCR reads again in MiXCR, with one record for every CDR3 protein. Of 9,500 to 15,000 distinct CDR3 sequences listed, around 50% are singletons. V was clipped by 5 bases and J by 11 bases, with 27 bases between them. The CDR3 consists of 16 residues. Germline CDR1 and CDR2: SGHAT and FQDESV (reference sequence). Donors had localized lung adenocarcinoma, a non-small cell lung cancer. Material for sequencing was CD8+ T cells from the margin of a lung tumor. The sequence was obtained from a female donor with lung adenocarcinoma. The CD4 and CD8 labels of this study may be unreliable. The chain carries TRBV11-1 and TRBJ2-5; D is possibly TRBD1 (6 bases). CDR3 region: CASSPVRTVTQAEQYF. The CDR3 DNA reads as TGTGCCAGCAGCCCCGTTCGGACAGTCACTCAAGCGGAGCAGTACTTC.